The clone carrying this T cell receptor (beta chain) was counted ten times or more. The sample belongs to a study of T-cell reconstitution after alpha-beta-depleted transplantation in children. As it was prepared, the TCRbeta library received unique molecular identifiers. MiXCR, run by TCRdb on the PCR reads, gives a single entry per CDR3 protein. The table lists 250,000 or so distinct CDR3 sequences, roughly 7.7% of them singletons, with under 8% in the top ten. In germline, CDR1 is SGHTA, CDR2 FQGTGA. With 4 bases clipped from V and 5 bases from J, the junction kept 6 bases outside the gene matches. There are 14 residues in the CDR3.

The rearrangement joins TRBV7-3 to TRBJ2-3; TRBD1 aligns across 7 bases. The sequencing used PBMCs, mostly from graft donor cells, collected 180 days after TCRalphabeta/CD19-depleted stem cell transplant. The clonotype comes from a male patient younger than 18 who had a stem cell transplant for acute lymphoblastic leukemia, so the T cells may come from the graft donor. CDR3 residues: CASSSTGVGDTQYF. CDR3 nucleotide sequence: TGTGCCAGCAGCTCCACAGGGGTTGGAGATACGCAGTATTTT.